A single sample gave rise to the 18 T cell receptor beta chains below, sequenced in a study of T cell responses to AZD1222 COVID-19 vaccine. Assay: immunoSEQ multiplex PCR; the TCRdb copy retains only in-frame clones and omits some. The sample includes about 140,000 clones, around 90% seen only once; the top ten take approximately 4.8%. The sequences come from peripheral blood, collected on day 0 of AZD1222 vaccination. The receptors were gathered from an adult in good health.

The sample holds one count of this clone. At one end the junction does not follow the germline gene, possibly because of a read error. This chain links TRBV7-2 with TRBJ2-2; unclear D gene. The CDR3 runs 13 residues. Germline CDR1 SGHTA, CDR2 FQGNSA. The CDR3 here is CASSFRRTGELFF. DNA for the CDR3: TGTGCCAGCAGCTTTAGGAGAACCGGAGAGCTGTTTTTT.

This clone was seen only a few times. CDR3 bases: TGTGCCAGCAGCTTGGGACTAGCGGGGGGTTCCTACAATGAGCAGTTCTTC. Protein: CASSLGLAGGSYNEQFF. The chain couples TRBV11-2 to TRBJ2-1; 15 bases map to TRBD2. The CDR3 runs to 17 residues. Unmatched junction bases numbered 1, after V lost 3 bases and J lost 1 base. Germline lookup yields CDR1 SGHAT and CDR2 FQNNGV.

V gene TRBV5-1 combines with J gene TRBJ1-1, with 7 bases matching TRBD1. The ends lost 0 bases at V and 4 bases at J; junction bases unmatched: 6. The germline gives CDR1 SGHRS, CDR2 YFSETQ. The CDR3 contains 15 residues. The CDR3, as DNA: TGCGCCAGCAGCTTGGCTGCAGGGGGTAGCACTGAAGCTTTCTTT. It is translated as CASSLAAGGSTEAFF.

V and J are TRBV11-3 and TRBJ2-1; a weak D match, TRBD2 (6 bases). The CDR3 covers 14 residues. Germline assignment: CDR1 SGHNT and CDR2 YENEEA. Between the trimmed V and J ends, which lost 5 bases and 9 bases, there was a span of 17 bases. This CDR3 reads CASSLDTGGGEQFF. CDR3 nucleotides: TGTGCCAGCAGCCTCGATACCGGGGGAGGTGAGCAGTTCTTC.

The DNA of the CDR3 is TGTGCCAGCAGCTCCCTGGCCGGGACTCCGCACGGCACCGGGGAGCTGTTTTTT. It specifies CASSSLAGTPHGTGELFF. The rearrangement links TRBV28 to TRBJ2-2; TRBD2 might be the D (6 bases). The V gene's germline CDR1 is MDHEN and CDR2 SYDVKM. This CDR3 comprises 18 residues. V lost 6 bases to trimming and J lost 4 bases, with 24 bases between them.

This chain connects TRBV28 to TRBJ1-2; no clear D. This CDR3 is 12 amino acids long. V lost 2 bases, J lost 5 bases, and 6 bases lay in between. CDR1 is MDHEN and CDR2 is SYDVKM in the germline V gene. The CDR3, as DNA: TGTGCCAGCAGTTTAGCCAGGTATGGCTACACCTTC. This translates into CASSLARYGYTF.

A single count supports this clone. The rearrangement joins TRBV2 to TRBJ1-4; 7 bases match TRBD1. Germline values: CDR1 SNHLY, CDR2 FYNNEI. This CDR3 is 14 amino acids long. V was pared by 6 bases and J by 7 bases, with 8 bases of the junction left unmatched. The CDR3 nucleotides read TGTGCCAGCAGACAAACAGGGGTCGGTGAAAAACTGTTTTTT. Protein sequence: CASRQTGVGEKLFF.

This chain connects TRBV7-8 to TRBJ2-3, with unresolved D. V shed 0 bases and J shed 6 bases, with 4 bases lying between them. Germline V gene data show CDR1 as SGHVS and CDR2 as FQNEAQ. The CDR3 spans 12 residues. This chain's CDR3 is CASSLATDTQYF. CDR3 bases: TGTGCCAGCAGCTTAGCAACGGATACGCAGTATTTT.

This clone has more than one count but fewer than ten. The chain recombines TRBV18 with TRBJ1-6; TRBD1 might be the D (6 bases). Germline V gene data show CDR1 as KGHSH and CDR2 as LQKENI. V lost 5 bases, J lost 8 bases, and 13 bases lay in between. This CDR3 has 14 residues. DNA of the CDR3: TGTGCCAGCTCAGGCACAGGGTTTCATTCACCCCTCCACTTT. Amino acids: CASSGTGFHSPLHF.

This clone was seen only once. V usage is TRBV5-1 and J usage is TRBJ2-6; D is possibly TRBD1 (6 bases). Looked up from germline, CDR1 is SGHRS and CDR2 is YFSETQ. The CDR3 extends over 17 amino acids. V gave up 1 base and J gave up 0 bases, with 11 bases separating them. DNA for the CDR3: TGCGCCAGCAGCTTGAAGGCAGGGGTCTCTGGGGCCAACGTCCTGACTTTC. Its translation is CASSLKAGVSGANVLTF.

This clone appeared once. This rearrangement joins TRBV7-9 to TRBJ1-4; the D is unclear. CDR3 length: 15 amino acids. V shed 4 bases and J shed 4 bases, with 13 bases lying between them. Germline-derived CDR1 and CDR2 are SEHNR and FQNEAQ (reference sequence). The CDR3 bases are TGTGCCAGCAGCTCCTACGAGGCCGTTAATGAAAAACTGTTTTTT. Translation: CASSSYEAVNEKLFF.

The table lists this clone with a count of one. The V gene is TRBV5-8, the J gene TRBJ1-3; D gene ambiguous. There are 15 residues in the CDR3. In germline, CDR1 is SGHTS, CDR2 YDEGEE. With 1 base removed from V and 0 bases from J, the gap between germline ends came to 8 bases. The CDR3, as DNA: TGTGCCAGCAGCTTGTACGCGATCTCTGGAAACACCATATATTTT. It translates to CASSLYAISGNTIYF.

V and J are TRBV10-3 and TRBJ1-5, with 7 nucleotides matching TRBD1. The CDR3 sequence is 15 residues long. Germline-derived CDR1 and CDR2 are ENHRY and SYGVKD. After removal of 5 bases from V and 5 bases from J, the junction contained 9 bases not matched to a gene. The DNA of the CDR3 is TGTGCCATCAGTCTTCAGGGGGGGAACGATCAGCCCCAGCATTTT. Translated: CAISLQGGNDQPQHF.

J is TRBJ2-2 and V is TRBV25-1; D is ambiguous. The V end lost 4 bases, the J end lost 4 bases, and 10 bases lay between the germline ends. The CDR3 is 14 amino acids. Germline lookup yields CDR1 MGHDK and CDR2 SYGVNS. As DNA, the CDR3 is TGTGCCAGCAGTGCCCGGCAGCTCACCGGGGAGCTGTTTTTT. It encodes CASSARQLTGELFF. The full variable domain, its missing parts supplied by reference TRBV25-1 and TRBJ2-2, is EADIYQTPRYLVIGTGKKITLECSQTMGHDKMYWYQQDPGMELHLIHYSYGVNSTEKGDLSSESTVSRIRTEHFPLTLESARPSHTSQYLCASSARQLTGELFFGEGSRLTVL.

The V and J genes are TRBV5-4 and TRBJ1-1; tentative D call: TRBD1 (5 bases). Germline V gene sequence: CDR1 SGHNT, CDR2 YYREEE (reference sequence). The CDR3 runs to 17 residues. V was trimmed by 5 bases and J by 1 base, leaving 21 bases between them. The CDR3 coding sequence is TGTGCCAGCAGGCTTATGGTCCGGGGGGGAAAGAACACTGAAGCTTTCTTT. This gives the protein CASRLMVRGGKNTEAFF.

The CDR3 bases are TGCGCCAGCAGCTCCGGGACTAGCGGGGCCCGACGCGCGCAGTTCTTC. Translated, it gives CASSSGTSGARRAQFF. V and J are TRBV5-1 and TRBJ2-1; TRBD2 agrees at 13 bases. V was clipped by 3 bases and J by 12 bases; unmatched bases: 12. The length of the CDR3 is 16 residues. Germline loops: CDR1 SGHRS, CDR2 YFSETQ. Full variable domain (remainder filled in from reference TRBV5-1 and TRBJ2-1): KAGVTQTPRYLIKTRGQQVTLSCSPISGHRSVSWYQQTPGQGLQFLFEYFSETQRNKGNFPGRFSGRQFSNSRSEMNVSTLELGDSALYLCASSSGTSGARRAQFFGPGTRLTVL.

The CDR3 here is CASSQGEGRTEAFF. The CDR3 bases are TGTGCCAGCAGCCAAGGGGAGGGGAGGACTGAAGCTTTCTTT. This chain joins TRBV3-1 (or the pseudogene TRBV3-2) and TRBJ1-1, with D perhaps TRBD1 (5 bases). Germline values: CDR1 LGHDT, CDR2 YNNKEL (reference sequence). The CDR3 covers 14 residues. V gave up 1 base and J gave up 5 bases, with 11 bases separating them.

This clone appeared once. The rearrangement uses TRBV29-1 and TRBJ1-4; maybe TRBD1 (6 bases). From germline, CDR1 is SQVTM and CDR2 ANQGSEA. V was cut by 7 bases and J by 6 bases, with 15 bases left in between. The length of the CDR3 is 13 residues. The CDR3 protein is CSARTEQYEKLFF. The CDR3 DNA is TGCAGCGCCCGGACAGAGCAATATGAAAAACTGTTTTTT.